One sample yielded the 29 T cell receptor beta chains listed below, sequenced in a study of blood T cells in healthy people across ages. Through a sample-barcoded 5' primer and a J-beta primer mix, a second PCR was run for 7 to 11 cycles. TCRdb redid the calling of the 5' RACE reads with MiXCR, one entry per CDR3 protein. The data contain fewer than 1,200,000 distinct CDR3 sequences, roughly 24% of them singletons. This sample was shared with a second study, whose subject was T cells of mothers and their children.

Material for sequencing was blood. The receptors here all came from a girl aged 2 to 10 in good health.

The chain recombines TRBV7-9 with TRBJ1-1; no clear D gene. Germline V CDR1 and CDR2: SEHNR, FQNEAQ (reference sequence). Trimming stripped 7 bases from V and 6 bases from J, with 9 bases between. The CDR3 is made up of 11 amino acids. DNA of the CDR3: TGTGCCAGCACCGAGCAAGCTGAAGCTTTCTTT. Protein sequence: CASTEQAEAFF.

This clonotype occurred a few times. The J gene is TRBJ2-5, the V gene TRBV7-2; 8 bases fit TRBD2. The DNA matches TRBJ2-7 better at its end, which makes the J call doubtful. The CDR3 consists of 17 residues. In germline, CDR1 is SGHTA, CDR2 FQGNSA. The CDR3 protein is CASSLEFVGGASYEQYF. In DNA form, the CDR3 reads TGTGCCAGCAGCTTAGAGTTTGTCGGGGGGGCTTCCTACGAGCAGTACTTC.

This clonotype was counted a few times. This chain joins TRBV5-1 and TRBJ2-1; a possible D gene is TRBD2 (6 bases). Germline CDR1 SGHRS, CDR2 YFSETQ. V lost 2 bases and J lost 4, with 10 bases in between. The CDR3 is 14 residues long. DNA of the CDR3: TGCGCCAGCAGCTTCATAGCGGAATACAATGAGCAGTTCTTC. Translation: CASSFIAEYNEQFF.

This clonotype appeared a few times. The chain carries TRBV2 and TRBJ2-5; 9 nucleotides agree with TRBD2. The CDR3 sequence is 16 residues long. Germline V gene sequence: CDR1 SNHLY, CDR2 FYNNEI. CDR3 nucleotides: TGTGTCAGAACAGCCTCCCCCGGGACTAGCTCTGAGACCCAGTACTTC. Encoded protein: CVRTASPGTSSETQYF.

This clonotype was counted a few times. The chain joins TRBV19 to TRBJ2-5; 9 nucleotides align to TRBD1. The end of the DNA fits TRBJ2-1 better, so the J call may be wrong. This CDR3 region has 13 residues. Germline V CDR1 and CDR2: LNHDA, SQIVND (reference sequence). The CDR3 nucleotides are TGTGCCAGTTTGGGACAGGGCCACAATGAGCAGTTCTTC. Translated: CASLGQGHNEQFF.

This clonotype was counted between two and nine times. This chain links TRBV29-1 with TRBJ1-1; no clear D. The CDR3 contains 13 residues. Trimming removed 1 base at V and 0 bases at J, with 6 bases between. Germline V gives CDR1 SQVTM, CDR2 ANQGSEA. CDR3 sequence reads: CSVEGKMNTEAFF. The CDR3 nucleotides are TGCAGCGTTGAAGGGAAGATGAACACTGAAGCTTTCTTT.

V gene TRBV21-1 combines with J gene TRBJ2-7; the D call in the table, TRBD1, was not verified against the DNA. TRBV21-1 is an annotated pseudogene. The CDR3 consists of 19 residues. CDR3 bases: TGTGCCAGCAGGCCCTCCGCGGGACAAGTTGCGGGATATGGCTACGAGCAGTACTTC. The encoded protein is CASRPSAGQVAGYGYEQYF.

The chain recombines TRBV12-3 or TRBV12-4 with TRBJ1-1; unclear D gene. V was pared by 1 base and J by 10 bases, with 10 bases between. This CDR3 is built from 12 residues. The CDR3 here is CASSLGFLGAFF. CDR3 DNA: TGTGCCAGCAGTTTAGGGTTTTTAGGAGCTTTCTTT.

The chain carries TRBV7-9 and TRBJ2-5, with D perhaps TRBD1 (7 bases). The J call is in doubt because the DNA end fits TRBJ2-1 better. Per germline, CDR1 SEHNR and CDR2 FQNEAQ (reference sequence). This CDR3 contains 13 residues. Here the CDR3 DNA reads TGTGCCAGCAGCTTTACAGGGGAGGCTGAGCAGTTCTTC. Translation: CASSFTGEAEQFF.

This clonotype has only a few counts. The rearrangement links TRBV2 to TRBJ2-1; 7 nucleotides line up with TRBD2. The CDR3 totals 10 residues. Looked up from germline, CDR1 is SNHLY and CDR2 is FYNNEI. The CDR3 loop is CGGGYNEQFF. CDR3 sequence (DNA): TGTGGGGGGGGCTACAATGAGCAGTTCTTC. Looking up the rest from reference TRBV2 and TRBJ2-1 gives the full variable domain: EPEVTQTPSHQVTQMGQEVILRCVPISNHLYFYWYRQILGQKVEFLVSFYNNEISEKSEIFDDQFSVERPDGSNFTLKIRSTKLEDSAMYFCGGGYNEQFFGPGTRLTVL.

This chain links TRBV3-1 with TRBJ2-5; D is ambiguous. The V end lost 5 bases, the J end lost 7 bases, and 14 bases lay between the germline ends. The CDR3 covers 13 residues. CDR1 is LGHDT and CDR2 is YNNKEL in the germline V gene (reference sequence). The CDR3 nucleotides read TGTGCCAGCAGCTCGAATCACCTTGGGACCCAGTACTTC. Amino acid sequence: CASSSNHLGTQYF.

V and J are TRBV6-6 and TRBJ2-1, with D possibly TRBD1 on 8 matching bases. V lost 6 bases to trimming and J lost 6 bases, with 18 bases between them. CDR1 and CDR2 (germline): MNHNY, SVGAGI (reference sequence). The CDR3 runs 15 residues. The CDR3 bases are TGTGCCAGCAGCCGAGGACAGGGAGGGGGCAATGAGCAGTTCTTC. Amino acids: CASSRGQGGGNEQFF.

The chain is built from TRBV3-1 and TRBJ2-1; the D is unclear. V was clipped by 5 bases and J by 7 bases, with 9 bases between them. This CDR3 has 12 residues. The germline CDR1 and CDR2 sequences are LGHDT and YNNKEL (reference sequence). The CDR3: CASSFVWNEQFF. Written as DNA, the CDR3 is TGTGCCAGCAGCTTCGTTTGGAATGAGCAGTTCTTC.

J is TRBJ2-1 and V is TRBV11-2; tentatively, D is TRBD2 (6 bases). Matching the DNA end better, TRBJ2-5 makes the J call doubtful. Germline values: CDR1 SGHAT, CDR2 FQNNGV. This CDR3 is built from 15 residues. Here the CDR3 reads CASSRKIGGRETQYF. CDR3 sequence (DNA): TGTGCCAGCAGCCGCAAAATTGGAGGGAGGGAGACCCAGTACTTC.

This clonotype occurred a few times. CDR3 loop: CASSQDLRSTDEQYF. CDR3 DNA sequence: TGCGCCAGCAGCCAAGATCTACGCAGCACCGACGAGCAGTACTTC. The V call is TRBV4-3, the J call TRBJ2-7, with unresolved D. This CDR3 spans 15 amino acids. Looked up from germline, CDR1 is LGHNA and CDR2 is YSLEER. V was pared by 0 bases and J by 5 bases, with 14 bases between.

V gene TRBV9 combines with J gene TRBJ2-7; 7 nucleotides line up with TRBD2. The CDR3 contains 15 residues. V gave up 0 bases and J gave up 0 bases; unmatched junction bases: 3. The V gene's germline CDR1 is SGDLS and CDR2 YYNGEE. The CDR3 here is CASSVDPGGSYEQYF. DNA for the CDR3: TGTGCCAGCAGCGTAGACCCGGGGGGCTCCTACGAGCAGTACTTC.

The rearrangement links TRBV27 to TRBJ2-7, with 7 bases matching TRBD1. The CDR3 extends over 17 amino acids. V lost 2 bases, J lost 0 bases, and 10 bases stayed unmatched. Germline CDR1 and CDR2: MNHEY and SMNVEV (reference sequence). The CDR3 sequence: CASSLKQGTEASYEQYF. CDR3 nucleotides: TGTGCCAGCAGTTTAAAACAAGGGACAGAAGCCTCCTACGAGCAGTACTTC.

This clonotype was seen once. The junction does not match germline at one end; this may be a read error. The V gene is TRBV4-1, the J gene TRBJ2-6; TRBD2 is a possible D gene (7 bases). The CDR3 is 16 amino acids. Germline V gene sequence: CDR1 MGHRA, CDR2 YSYEKL. The CDR3 DNA sequence: TGCGCCAGCAGCCGTGAGGGGGGGACTGGGGCCAACGTCCCGACTTTC. Encoded protein: CASSREGGTGANVPTF.

CDR3 nucleotide sequence: TGTGCCAGCAGCTCGCGGGAAGGAGAAGGCTACACCTTC. Translation gives CASSSREGEGYTF. The chain couples TRBV7-8 to TRBJ1-2; no definite D call. This CDR3 is 13 amino acids long. From germline, CDR1 is SGHVS and CDR2 FQNEAQ. V was trimmed by 4 bases and J by 8 bases, leaving 14 bases between them.

The J gene is TRBJ1-5, the V gene TRBV6-1; no reliable D call. V shed 6 bases and J shed 5 bases, with 8 bases lying between them. This CDR3 is built from 12 residues. Germline values: CDR1 MNHNS, CDR2 SASEGT. This chain's CDR3 is CASRPSYQPQHF. The CDR3 DNA reads TGTGCCAGCAGGCCTTCCTATCAGCCCCAGCATTTT.

The gene calls are TRBV5-1 and TRBJ2-5; D call uncertain. The CDR3 runs 12 residues. Germline V gene sequence: CDR1 SGHRS, CDR2 YFSETQ. V dropped 3 bases and J dropped 5 bases, with 8 bases sitting between them. The CDR3 nucleotides are TGCGCCAGCAGCTCCAACTCGGAGACCCAGTACTTC. Residues: CASSSNSETQYF.

The chain combines TRBV4-1 with TRBJ2-5; 11 bases match TRBD2. The assigned J gene may be wrong: the sequence end matches TRBJ2-1 better. Germline CDR1 and CDR2: MGHRA and YSYEKL. The CDR3 length is 15 residues. The CDR3 DNA is TGCGCCAGCAGCCAAGTAGCGGGAGGGTTGAATGAGCAGTTCTTC. Its translation is CASSQVAGGLNEQFF.

This clonotype was observed a few times. This sequence joins TRBV20-1 and TRBJ1-2; D remains ambiguous. CDR1 DFQATT and CDR2 SNEGSKA come from the germline V gene (reference sequence). The CDR3 length is 14 residues. V was shortened by 5 bases and J by 2 bases, with 15 bases between the two germline ends. The CDR3 here is CSAGDGWANYGYTF. The CDR3 DNA sequence: TGCAGTGCTGGGGATGGGTGGGCGAACTATGGCTACACCTTC.

This chain's CDR3 is CASSLLPDTSGGSTLELFF. For the CDR3, the DNA is TGTGCCAGCAGCTTATTGCCTGACACTAGCGGGGGTTCTACGCTGGAGCTGTTTTTT. J is TRBJ2-2 and V is TRBV7-3, with 11 bases that match TRBD2. With 2 bases clipped from V and 10 bases from J, the junction kept 18 bases outside the gene matches. Germline values: CDR1 SGHTA, CDR2 FQGTGA. The CDR3 extends over 19 amino acids.

The chain combines TRBV7-2 with TRBJ2-3; 10 nucleotides align to TRBD2. Losses at the gene ends were 1 base for V and 0 bases for J; bases not matched to a gene: 10. The V gene's germline CDR1 is SGHTA and CDR2 FQGNSA. This CDR3 has 19 residues. This chain's CDR3 is CASSLGSGLAFTSTDTQYF. The CDR3 nucleotides are TGTGCCAGCAGCTTAGGGTCGGGACTAGCGTTCACTAGCACAGATACGCAGTATTTT. The whole variable domain, remainder taken from reference TRBV7-2 and TRBJ2-3, is GAGVSQSPSNKVTEKGKDVELRCDPISGHTALYWYRQSLGQGLEFLIYFQGNSAPDKSGLPSDRFSAERTGGSVSTLTIQRTQQEDSAVYLCASSLGSGLAFTSTDTQYFGPGTRLTVL.

The chain carries TRBV20-1 and TRBJ2-7, with a tentative D call TRBD2 (7 bases). Trimming cost V 6 bases and J 1 base, with 19 bases left between them. The CDR3 totals 15 residues. Per germline, CDR1 DFQATT and CDR2 SNEGSKA (reference sequence). CDR3 residues: CSAEHRGAPSYEQYF. The CDR3 nucleotides read TGCAGTGCCGAGCACCGGGGGGCACCTTCCTACGAGCAGTACTTC.

This chain links TRBV7-8 with TRBJ2-7, with a tentative D call TRBD1 (6 bases). This CDR3 is 15 amino acids long. Trimming shortened V by 6 bases and J by 0 bases, and 15 bases separated the two germline ends. The germline V gene encodes CDR1 SGHVS and CDR2 FQNEAQ. This chain's CDR3 is CASRSTGTFSYEQYF. The CDR3 DNA reads TGTGCCAGCAGGTCCACCGGGACATTCTCCTACGAGCAGTACTTC.

In this sample, this clonotype turned up a few times. The V call is TRBV5-1, the J call TRBJ2-1; 10 positions match TRBD2. Per the germline V gene, CDR1 is SGHRS and CDR2 is YFSETQ. The junction had 10 bases not matched to a gene; V was cut back by 4 bases and J by 6 bases. The CDR3 has 16 residues. Here the CDR3 reads CASSREGLAGANEQFF. The CDR3 DNA sequence: TGCGCCAGCAGCCGCGAGGGCCTAGCGGGGGCCAATGAGCAGTTCTTC.

This clonotype has just a few counts. The chain is built from TRBV20-1 and TRBJ2-3; possible D gene TRBD2, 5 bases. Germline-derived CDR1 and CDR2 are DFQATT and SNEGSKA (reference sequence). The CDR3 is 15 amino acids. The CDR3 DNA reads TGCAGCCTTTCGAATAGCGAGCTCAACACAGATACGCAGTATTTT. Protein: CSLSNSELNTDTQYF.